The 14 T cell receptor beta chains below were found in one sample sequenced in a study of beta chain features in type 1 diabetes. Study results and caveats: For Type 1 diabetes patients, all four CD4+ subsets carried TCRB CDR3s that were moderately but significantly shorter.

Their target antigens are unknown. Expressed TCRB transcripts were sequenced after all isolated RNA was converted to cDNA. TCRdb's copy holds only in-frame clones and misses some; the assay was immunoSEQ multiplex PCR. This sample has about 390,000 clones, with over 8.5% found just once. Sequenced: central memory CD4+ T cells from blood. These TCRs come from a man aged 25 to 45 with type 1 diabetes.

The chain combines TRBV5-1 with TRBJ1-2; TRBD1 might be the D (6 bases). Germline lookup yields CDR1 SGHRS and CDR2 YFSETQ. V lost 0 bases to trimming and J lost 6 bases, with 9 bases between them. This CDR3 contains 13 residues. The CDR3 here is CASSLDRANGYTF. Written as DNA, the CDR3 is TGCGCCAGCAGCTTGGACAGGGCGAATGGCTACACCTTC. Full variable domain (rest looked up from reference TRBV5-1 and TRBJ1-2): KAGVTQTPRYLIKTRGQQVTLSCSPISGHRSVSWYQQTPGQGLQFLFEYFSETQRNKGNFPGRFSGRQFSNSRSEMNVSTLELGDSALYLCASSLDRANGYTFGSGTRLTVV.

This clone showed up just a few times. J is TRBJ2-1 and V is TRBV10-2; 11 bases align to TRBD2. The trim removed 3 bases at V and 4 bases at J, leaving 2 bases unmatched. The germline V gene has CDR1 WSHSY and CDR2 SAAADI. The CDR3 runs 15 residues. In nucleotides, the CDR3 is TGCGCCAGCAGTGAAGGGACTAGCGGATACAATGAGCAGTTCTTC. Its protein product is CASSEGTSGYNEQFF.

This clone has more than one count but fewer than ten. The J gene is TRBJ2-2, the V gene TRBV19; TRBD1 matches at 7 bases. This CDR3 comprises 14 residues. Germline loops: CDR1 LNHDA, CDR2 SQIVND (reference sequence). Trimming at V came to 6 bases and at J to 5 bases, leaving 6 bases not matched to a gene. The CDR3 bases are TGTGCCAGTAGCGTGGGACAGAAAACCGGGGAGCTGTTTTTT. Protein product: CASSVGQKTGELFF.

This clone appeared many times. V gene TRBV18 combines with J gene TRBJ1-2; 7 nucleotides agree with TRBD1. Germline CDR1 and CDR2: KGHSH and LQKENI. The CDR3 is 14 amino acids. V lost 3 bases, J lost 2 bases, and 3 bases stayed unmatched. DNA of the CDR3: TGTGCCAGCTCACCGGACAGGAACAACTATGGCTACACCTTC. As protein: CASSPDRNNYGYTF.

The chain uses TRBV2 and TRBJ2-1; TRBD1 agrees at 9 bases. There are 14 residues in the CDR3. The junction had 4 bases not matched to a gene; V was cut back by 5 bases and J by 5 bases. Germline V gives CDR1 SNHLY, CDR2 FYNNEI. The CDR3 spells CASSSRDRDNEQFF. The CDR3 nucleotides are TGTGCCAGCAGTTCCCGGGACAGGGACAATGAGCAGTTCTTC.

The rearrangement links TRBV5-6 to TRBJ2-5, with 10 bases matching TRBD2. This CDR3 contains 16 residues. Trimming cost V 0 bases and J 4 bases; bases outside gene matches: 6. In germline, CDR1 is SGHDT, CDR2 YYEEEE. The CDR3, as DNA: TGTGCCAGCAGCTTGGCAGCTAGCGGGAGTGGAGAGACCCAGTACTTC. Its protein is CASSLAASGSGETQYF. The full variable domain, rest sourced from reference TRBV5-6 and TRBJ2-5, is DAGVTQSPTHLIKTRGQQVTLRCSPKSGHDTVSWYQQALGQGPQFIFQYYEEEERQRGNFPDRFSGHQFPNYSSELNVNALLLGDSALYLCASSLAASGSGETQYFGPGTRLLVL.

This clone was recorded at least ten times. The gene calls are TRBV4-2 and TRBJ2-1; no firm D call. The CDR3 has 13 residues. Trimming shortened V by 2 bases and J by 8 bases, and 10 bases separated the two germline ends. Germline-derived CDR1 and CDR2 are LGHNA and YNFKEQ. CDR3 region: CASSQSLMDEQFF. In nucleotides, the CDR3 is TGTGCCAGCAGCCAAAGTCTGATGGATGAGCAGTTCTTC.

The chain links TRBV30 to TRBJ1-6; TRBD1 might be the D (6 bases). The germline gives CDR1 GTSNPN, CDR2 SVGIG (reference sequence). The CDR3 covers 11 residues. V lost 5 bases to trimming and J lost 7 bases, with 6 bases between them. The CDR3 coding sequence is TGTGCCTGGGGGACAAATTCACCCCTCCACTTT. It specifies CAWGTNSPLHF. Complete variable domain (other parts from reference TRBV30 and TRBJ1-6): SQTIHQWPATLVQPVGSPLSLECTVEGTSNPNLYWYRQAAGRGLQLLFYSVGIGQISSEVPQNLSASRPQDRQFILSSKKLLLSDSGFYLCAWGTNSPLHFGNGTRLTVT.

For this clone: Other DNA sequences in this sample translate to the same CDR3. This chain uses TRBV7-2 with TRBJ2-3; a possible D gene is TRBD2 (6 bases). V lost 5 bases and J 1 base, leaving 7 bases between the germline ends. Germline V gene lookup returns CDR1 SGHTA and CDR2 FQGNSA. The CDR3 has 13 residues. This CDR3 reads CASSPGGTDTQYF. In nucleotides, the CDR3 is TGTGCCAGCAGCCCGGGGGGCACAGATACGCAGTATTTT.

This clone has just a few counts. The chain uses TRBV11-2 and TRBJ2-1, with TRBD1 matching over 10 bases. With 1 base clipped from V and 7 bases from J, the junction kept 7 bases outside the gene matches. The germline V gene encodes CDR1 SGHAT and CDR2 FQNNGV. There are 16 residues in the CDR3. For the CDR3, the DNA is TGTGCCAGCAGCTTAGGCTGGACAGGGGGGCAGAATGAGCAGTTCTTC. Translation gives CASSLGWTGGQNEQFF.

The gene calls are TRBV19 and TRBJ1-1; D call uncertain. The germline V gene has CDR1 LNHDA and CDR2 SQIVND (reference sequence). This CDR3 is built from 15 residues. The V and J ends lost 6 bases and 0 bases respectively, with 14 bases between them. Here the CDR3 reads CASRDRYEMNTEAFF. DNA for the CDR3: TGTGCCAGTAGAGACCGCTACGAAATGAACACTGAAGCTTTCTTT.

The CDR3 here is CASSFVEMLAKNIQYF. The CDR3 DNA is TGTGCCAGCAGTTTCGTGGAGATGCTAGCCAAAAACATTCAGTACTTC. The chain links TRBV27 to TRBJ2-4; D call uncertain. Trimming stripped 3 bases from V and 0 bases from J, with 12 bases between. The germline CDR1 and CDR2 sequences are MNHEY and SMNVEV (reference sequence). This CDR3 has 16 residues.

In its sample, this clone was seen a few times. The chain employs TRBV6-6 and TRBJ1-5, with TRBD1 identical over 11 bases. Germline values: CDR1 MNHNY, CDR2 SVGAGI (reference sequence). The CDR3 covers 15 residues. With 6 bases clipped from V and 3 bases from J, the junction kept 4 bases outside the gene matches. The CDR3 sequence: CASSLDRGPNQPQHF. CDR3 DNA sequence: TGTGCCAGCAGCCTGGACAGGGGGCCCAATCAGCCCCAGCATTTT.

CDR3 loop: CASSLGRYEQYF. The CDR3 region has the DNA TGTGCCAGCAGCTTAGGGAGGTACGAGCAGTACTTC. V usage is TRBV7-8 and J usage is TRBJ2-7, with TRBD2 as a possible D gene (5 bases). CDR1 and CDR2 (germline): SGHVS, FQNEAQ. The CDR3 is made up of 12 amino acids. The V end lost 1 base, the J end lost 4 bases, and 5 bases lay between the germline ends. Full variable domain (rest looked up from reference TRBV7-8 and TRBJ2-7): GAGVSQSPRYKVAKRGQDVALRCDPISGHVSLFWYQQALGQGPEFLTYFQNEAQLDKSGLPSDRFFAERPEGSVSTLKIQRTQQEDSAVYLCASSLGRYEQYFGPGTRLTVT.